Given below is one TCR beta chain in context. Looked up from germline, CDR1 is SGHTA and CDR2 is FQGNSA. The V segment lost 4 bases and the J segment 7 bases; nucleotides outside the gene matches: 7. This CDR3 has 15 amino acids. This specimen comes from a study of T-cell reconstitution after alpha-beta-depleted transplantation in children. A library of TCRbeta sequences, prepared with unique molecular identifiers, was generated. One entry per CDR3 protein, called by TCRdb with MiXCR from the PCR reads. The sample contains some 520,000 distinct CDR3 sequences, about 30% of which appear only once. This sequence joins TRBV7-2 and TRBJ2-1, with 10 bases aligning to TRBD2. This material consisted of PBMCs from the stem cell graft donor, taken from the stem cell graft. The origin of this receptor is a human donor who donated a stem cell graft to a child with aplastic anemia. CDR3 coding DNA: TGTGCCAGCAGCTCCAAAGCGGGAGGGTTAAATGAGCAGTTCTTC. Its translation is CASSSKAGGLNEQFF.